The clone carrying this T cell receptor (beta chain) showed up many times. Other DNA sequences in this sample translate to the same CDR3. This entry belongs to a study of metastatic and nonmetastatic thyroid tumors. Using MiXCR, TCRdb re-called clones from the PCR reads. The data contain about 69,000 clones, 14% of them singletons. Until they underwent thyroid surgery, no patient had received any treatment. The source is a male donor with papillary thyroid cancer or a benign thyroid nodule (not recorded which). Some clones in this sample may be carry-over from other donors' samples. Sequencing was performed on blood.

The CDR3, as DNA: TGTGCCAGCAGCACCGGGACAGGCGCGTACGAGCAGTACTTC. Amino acid sequence: CASSTGTGAYEQYF. The rearrangement uses TRBV27 and TRBJ2-7; 8 nucleotides agree with TRBD1. Germline assignment: CDR1 MNHEY and CDR2 SMNVEV (reference sequence). J was trimmed by 4 bases and V by 6 bases; bases with no gene match: 8. This CDR3 contains 14 residues.